One sample yielded the 7 T cell receptor beta chains listed below, sequenced in a study of cytomegalovirus exposure and HLA in healthy donors. The PCR made use of 60 Vbeta and 13 Jbeta primers. Libraries were prepared by immunoSEQ multiplex PCR; TCRdb keeps only in-frame clonotypes and omits some of them. The sample lists around 65,000 clones, about 72% occurring once. Specimen: PBMCs. The receptors come from a girl between 5 and 17 years old in good health and CMV-seropositive.

This clone showed up just a few times. V gene TRBV6-5 combines with J gene TRBJ2-1, with TRBD2 as a possible D gene (6 bases). Trimming left V 1 base short and J 1 base short, with 11 bases between. There are 16 residues in the CDR3. The germline V gene encodes CDR1 MNHEY and CDR2 SVGAGI. In DNA, the CDR3 is TGTGCCAGCAGTTACTGGCGCGGACTATCCTACAATGAGCAGTTCTTC. Residues: CASSYWRGLSYNEQFF.

The chain is built from TRBV11-2 and TRBJ1-1; D not resolved. Germline V CDR1 and CDR2: SGHAT, FQNNGV. The CDR3 consists of 14 residues. V shed 5 bases and J shed 1 base, with 11 bases lying between them. The chain's CDR3 is CASSHVRQNTEAFF. The CDR3 DNA sequence: TGTGCCAGCAGCCATGTTCGACAGAACACTGAAGCTTTCTTT.

This clone was recorded once. The chain is built from TRBV7-6 and TRBJ2-7; the D is unclear. V was clipped by 5 bases and J by 3 bases, with 14 bases between them. Germline CDR1 is SGHVS and CDR2 is FNYEAQ. This CDR3 has 14 residues. The CDR3 reads CASSTMASDYEQYF. In DNA, the CDR3 is TGTGCCAGCAGCACGATGGCGAGCGACTACGAGCAGTACTTC.

The chain combines TRBV5-6 with TRBJ2-1, with 10 bases fitting TRBD2. Germline lookup yields CDR1 SGHDT and CDR2 YYEEEE. With 4 bases clipped from V and 5 bases from J, the junction kept 9 bases outside the gene matches. The CDR3 sequence is 16 residues long. The CDR3 region has the DNA TGTGCCAGCAGCACCCGCCTAGCGGGAGTCCACAATGAGCAGTTCTTC. As protein: CASSTRLAGVHNEQFF.

V gene TRBV6-1 combines with J gene TRBJ1-1; D remains unclear. Trimming took off 2 bases at V and 8 bases at J, with 15 bases between the two ends. From germline, CDR1 is MNHNS and CDR2 SASEGT. There are 14 residues in the CDR3. CDR3 loop: CASSETLGVREAFF. CDR3 coding DNA: TGTGCCAGCAGTGAAACTTTGGGAGTTCGAGAAGCTTTCTTT.

In its sample, this clone was seen a few times. The chain carries TRBV5-4 and TRBJ2-3, with a tentative D call TRBD2 (5 bases). Germline V gene lookup returns CDR1 SGHNT and CDR2 YYREEE (reference sequence). V dropped 4 bases and J dropped 6 bases, with 15 bases sitting between them. The CDR3 spans 14 residues. CDR3 sequence reads: CASSRPGEGDTQYF. The CDR3 DNA reads as TGTGCCAGCAGCCGCCCGGGCGAGGGTGATACGCAGTATTTT.

This clone has a count of ten or more. V usage is TRBV7-8 and J usage is TRBJ2-1; D perhaps matches TRBD1 (6 bases). The V gene's germline CDR1 is SGHVS and CDR2 FQNEAQ. This CDR3 region has 15 residues. The germline V and J ends were trimmed by 5 bases and 4 bases, with 15 bases remaining between them. The CDR3: CASSPSEGTYNEQFF. The CDR3 region has the DNA TGTGCCAGCAGCCCATCTGAAGGGACATACAATGAGCAGTTCTTC. Looking up the rest from reference TRBV7-8 and TRBJ2-1 gives the full variable domain: GAGVSQSPRYKVAKRGQDVALRCDPISGHVSLFWYQQALGQGPEFLTYFQNEAQLDKSGLPSDRFFAERPEGSVSTLKIQRTQQEDSAVYLCASSPSEGTYNEQFFGPGTRLTVL.